The 17 T cell receptor beta chains reported below all come from one sample, sequenced in a study of beta chain features in type 1 diabetes. Sequenced material consisted of expressed TCRB transcripts (all of the isolated RNA was reverse transcribed). TCRdb's copy holds only in-frame clones and misses some; the assay was immunoSEQ multiplex PCR. The data hold 400,000 to 550,000 clones, with roughly 11% observed a single time. The sequenced sample was naive CD4+ T cells from blood. These receptors were collected from a woman younger than 35 in good health.

The chain carries TRBV5-1 and TRBJ2-3; D gene ambiguous. This CDR3 spans 13 amino acids. The V gene's germline CDR1 is SGHRS and CDR2 YFSETQ. Between the trimmed V and J ends, which lost 3 bases and 4 bases, there was a span of 9 bases. CDR3 amino acids: CASSWNRADTQYF. CDR3 DNA: TGCGCCAGCAGCTGGAATCGGGCAGATACGCAGTATTTT.

This clone was counted between two and nine times. The chain is built from TRBV4-3 and TRBJ2-1; TRBD2 aligns across 12 bases. J gave up 0 bases and V 5 bases, and 5 bases lay outside the gene matches. The CDR3 loop spans 17 amino acids. Germline assignment: CDR1 LGHNA and CDR2 YSLEER. In DNA form, the CDR3 reads TGCGCCAGCAGCTCAGGACTAGCGGGGTTCTCCTACAATGAGCAGTTCTTC. This codes for CASSSGLAGFSYNEQFF.

This clone appeared a few times. The V gene is TRBV30, the J gene TRBJ1-5; D remains ambiguous. CDR1 is GTSNPN, CDR2 SVGIG, per germline (reference sequence). The length of the CDR3 is 12 residues. V was cut by 5 bases and J by 3 bases, with 8 bases left in between. CDR3 sequence reads: CAWGRDNQPQHF. In nucleotides, the CDR3 is TGTGCCTGGGGACGGGACAATCAGCCCCAGCATTTT.

The chain joins TRBV19 to TRBJ2-5; tentative D call: TRBD1 (6 bases). The better agreement between TRBJ2-7 and the DNA end casts doubt on the J call. The CDR3 sequence is 14 residues long. Germline CDR1 is LNHDA and CDR2 is SQIVND (reference sequence). This chain's CDR3 is CASSPNRESYEQYF. In DNA, the CDR3 is TGTGCCAGTAGTCCGAACAGGGAAAGCTACGAGCAGTACTTC.

The J gene is TRBJ2-7, the V gene TRBV7-3; a weak D match, TRBD1 (6 bases). Trimming removed 4 bases from V and 2 bases from J, with 12 bases in between. Germline lookup yields CDR1 SGHTA and CDR2 FQGTGA. CDR3 length: 14 amino acids. The CDR3 spells CASSSQGSPYEQYF. The CDR3 DNA sequence: TGTGCCAGCAGCTCCCAGGGGTCTCCCTACGAGCAGTACTTC. The full variable domain, with the rest looked up from reference TRBV7-3 and TRBJ2-7, is GAGVSQTPSNKVTEKGKYVELRCDPISGHTALYWYRQSLGQGPEFLIYFQGTGAADDSGLPNDRFFAVRPEGSVSTLKIQRTERGDSAVYLCASSSQGSPYEQYFGPGTRLTVT.

In its sample, this clone was seen a few times. This chain links TRBV5-4 with TRBJ1-2, with TRBD1 matching 7 bases. The CDR3 extends over 16 amino acids. V lost 3 bases and J lost 8; bases outside the gene matches: 16. The germline CDR1 and CDR2 sequences are SGHNT and YYREEE (reference sequence). CDR3 amino acids: CASSSDLRGHRGGYTF. The CDR3 DNA follows: TGTGCCAGCAGCTCGGATCTTAGAGGACACAGGGGCGGCTACACCTTC.

This clone turned up a few times. The chain joins TRBV28 to TRBJ2-3, with D unclear. The germline V and J ends were trimmed by 3 bases and 6 bases, with 22 bases remaining between them. This CDR3 has 17 residues. The germline V gene has CDR1 MDHEN and CDR2 SYDVKM. CDR3 DNA sequence: TGTGCCAGCAGTTTTGGAGACACGCGCGGCATGTTGGATACGCAGTATTTT. This sequence encodes CASSFGDTRGMLDTQYF.

In this sample, this clone turned up a few times. This chain links TRBV7-8 with TRBJ2-7, with TRBD2 identical over 7 bases. The germline gives CDR1 SGHVS, CDR2 FQNEAQ. The CDR3 runs 16 residues. V dropped 2 bases and J dropped 12; count of bases not matched to a gene: 19. Written as DNA, the CDR3 is TGTGCCAGCAGCTTACACCGGACTAGTCTATATAGCCCTGCGTACTTC. Translating gives CASSLHRTSLYSPAYF.

This chain uses TRBV20-1 with TRBJ2-4; the D is unclear. Between the trimmed V and J ends, which lost 5 bases and 12 bases, there was a span of 5 bases. The CDR3 has 8 residues. CDR1 and CDR2 (germline): DFQATT, SNEGSKA (reference sequence). The CDR3 reads CSAEAQYF. The CDR3 bases are TGCAGTGCTGAGGCTCAGTACTTC.

The chain employs TRBV10-3 and TRBJ2-5; TRBD2 is a possible D gene (6 bases). Deletions cut 6 bases from V and 3 bases from J, with 14 bases between. Germline CDR1 ENHRY, CDR2 SYGVKD. The length of the CDR3 is 14 residues. The CDR3: CAISAAGPEETQYF. The CDR3 DNA reads as TGTGCCATCAGCGCAGCGGGCCCCGAAGAGACCCAGTACTTC.

This rearrangement joins TRBV4-1 to TRBJ2-5, with TRBD1 matching 11 bases. V was pared by 3 bases and J by 4 bases, with 7 bases of the junction left unmatched. The CDR3 loop spans 16 amino acids. Per germline, CDR1 MGHRA and CDR2 YSYEKL. CDR3 sequence (DNA): TGCGCCAGCAGCCAGAACTCCGGGACAGGGGGAGAGACCCAGTACTTC. It specifies CASSQNSGTGGETQYF.

This clone was found a few times. The rearrangement links TRBV7-6 to TRBJ1-3; no clear D gene. The CDR3 runs to 16 residues. CDR1 is SGHVS and CDR2 is FNYEAQ in the germline V gene. Between the trimmed V and J ends, which lost 3 bases and 0 bases, there was a span of 12 bases. The CDR3 protein is CASSFNWRPSGNTIYF. DNA for the CDR3: TGTGCCAGCAGCTTTAACTGGCGCCCCTCTGGAAACACCATATATTTT.

This clone has only a few counts. The chain recombines TRBV7-6 with TRBJ1-2, with D possibly matching TRBD1 (6 bases). The V end lost 4 bases, the J end lost 4 bases, and 13 bases lay between the germline ends. Germline V CDR1 and CDR2: SGHVS, FNYEAQ. The length of the CDR3 is 14 residues. DNA of the CDR3: TGTGCCAGCAGCTGGGGGCGGGGAAGCTATGGCTACACCTTC. Its translation is CASSWGRGSYGYTF.

This clone was found a few times. This sequence joins TRBV2 and TRBJ2-7, with TRBD1 identical over 12 bases. The germline V gene has CDR1 SNHLY and CDR2 FYNNEI. The length of the CDR3 is 15 residues. The V segment lost 7 bases and the J segment 3 bases; nucleotides outside the gene matches: 7. CDR3 residues: CASTLGTGGYYEQYV. As DNA, the CDR3 is TGTGCCAGCACCCTAGGGACAGGGGGCTACTACGAGCAGTACGTC.

The V gene is TRBV14, the J gene TRBJ2-2; D is undetermined. CDR3 size: 13 residues. CDR1 is SGHDN and CDR2 is FVKESK in the germline V gene. The V end lost 2 bases, the J end lost 5 bases, and 6 bases lay between the germline ends. The CDR3 region is CASSQYVTGELFF. The CDR3 DNA reads as TGTGCCAGCAGCCAATACGTGACCGGGGAGCTGTTTTTT.

This clone has just a few counts. The chain carries TRBV10-3 and TRBJ2-1, with D hard to call. From germline, CDR1 is ENHRY and CDR2 SYGVKD. With 5 bases removed from V and 8 bases from J, the gap between germline ends came to 13 bases. This CDR3 spans 13 amino acids. CDR3 nucleotide sequence: TGTGCCATCAGTATTTTGCTTGTAGATGAGCAGTTCTTC. Translation: CAISILLVDEQFF.

There are a few counts of this clone. This chain uses TRBV29-1 with TRBJ1-2; unclear D gene. V lost 0 bases to trimming and J lost 2 bases, with 1 base between them. CDR1 and CDR2 (germline): SQVTM, ANQGSEA. The CDR3 consists of 11 residues. The CDR3 reads CSVEENYGYTF. As DNA, the CDR3 is TGCAGCGTTGAAGAGAACTATGGCTACACCTTC. The complete variable domain, with remaining parts taken from reference TRBV29-1 and TRBJ1-2, reads SAVISQKPSRDICQRGTSLTIQCQVDSQVTMMFWYRQQPGQSLTLIATANQGSEATYESGFVIDKFPISRPNLTFSTLTVSNMSPEDSSIYLCSVEENYGYTFGSGTRLTVV.